The 2 T cell receptor beta chains below come from one sample, sequenced in a study of OX40 agonist ivuxolimab in advanced cancers. Profiled with immunoSEQ multiplex PCR; TCRdb holds only in-frame clones, not every one. The sample has 60,000 to 100,000 clones; about four fifths are singletons. Sequences were derived from CD4+ or CD8+ T cells sorted from blood, sampled in a trial of the OX40 agonist ivuxolimab. The source is an adult with an advanced solid tumor such as melanoma, head and neck, liver or kidney cancer.

The chain links TRBV10-3 to TRBJ2-5, with D unresolved. V lost 9 bases and J lost 5, with 19 bases in between. This CDR3 has 14 amino acids. Per the germline V gene, CDR1 is ENHRY and CDR2 is SYGVKD. The CDR3 spells CAISALQEQETQYF. The CDR3 DNA sequence: TGTGCCATATCGGCGTTGCAGGAGCAGGAGACCCAGTACTTC.

J is TRBJ2-2 and V is TRBV6-1; 7 nucleotides line up with TRBD2. Germline values: CDR1 MNHNS, CDR2 SASEGT. The length of the CDR3 is 14 residues. Trimming at V came to 6 bases and at J to 3 bases, leaving 4 bases not matched to a gene. DNA of the CDR3: TGTGCCAGCAGAGTTCTAGCGGACACCGGGGAGCTGTTTTTT. Its protein is CASRVLADTGELFF.